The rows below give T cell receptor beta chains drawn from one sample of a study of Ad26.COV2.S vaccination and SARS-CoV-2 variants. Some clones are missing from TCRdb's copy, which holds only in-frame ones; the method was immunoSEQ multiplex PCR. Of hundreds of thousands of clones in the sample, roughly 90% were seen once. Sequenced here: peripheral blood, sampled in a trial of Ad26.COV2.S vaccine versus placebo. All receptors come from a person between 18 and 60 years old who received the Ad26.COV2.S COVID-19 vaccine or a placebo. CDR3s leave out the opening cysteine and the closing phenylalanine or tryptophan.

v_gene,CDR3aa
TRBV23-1,ASSQLIRNYGYT
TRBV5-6,ASSTTGTGNSPLH
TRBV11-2,ASSPRLAGTTDTQY
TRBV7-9,ASSFSTGTQSTGELF
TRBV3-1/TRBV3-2,ASRLTITDTQY
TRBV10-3,AIRTSVGPSTDTQY
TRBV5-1,ASSLGGRAFATNEKLF
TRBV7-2,ASSSKRDSYEQY
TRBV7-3,ASSFGLAGATGELF
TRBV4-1,ASSQPTPKPGRGGNQPQH
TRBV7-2,ASSLAGGPTNEQF
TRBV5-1,ASSLGLAESTDTQY
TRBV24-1,ATSDGSGSSYNEQF
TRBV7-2,ASSLVFGGASTDTQY
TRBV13,ASSEPTGTSGTGELF
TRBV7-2,ASSLVVGPEAF
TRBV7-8,ASSVAPGNPNEQF
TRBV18,ASSPPIGEQF
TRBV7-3,ASSPPGAGSYNEQF
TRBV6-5,ASSWGDRETEAF
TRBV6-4,ASSVYRASGYNEQF
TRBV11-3,ASSLGGSPLYNEQF
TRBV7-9,ASSLESSWDEQY
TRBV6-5,ASSYFGSKSQETQY
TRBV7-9,ASSYGTGYGYT
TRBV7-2,ASSLANQGATTEAF
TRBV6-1,ASREGGKETQY
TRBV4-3,ASSPGSGNTIY
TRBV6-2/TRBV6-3,ASSYSGQGDEQY
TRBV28,ASSLNRVESPLH
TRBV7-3,ASSRDSGGNEQF
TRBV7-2,ASSPSGLARLNNEQF
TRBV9,ASSVGGQSNQPQH
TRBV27,ASSLTGTPYEQY
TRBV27,ASTAWTGGTPLAKNIQY
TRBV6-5,ASSYSTANYGYT
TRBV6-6,ASSLSGSSSYNEQF
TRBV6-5,ASSFSGTRSYEQY
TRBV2,ASSPGLGYGYT
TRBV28,ASSLRGSNQPQH
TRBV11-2,ASSSLRSSYEQY
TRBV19,ASRKGSSYEQY
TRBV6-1,ASSEKESASYEQY
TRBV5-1,ASSSGYGELF
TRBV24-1,ATSDFRDSSYEQY
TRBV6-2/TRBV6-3,ASSYRRELF
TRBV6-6,ASRIQGTGAEAF
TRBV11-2,ASSLGTGNYEQY
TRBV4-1,ASSHLEGGVVGDNEQF
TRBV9,ASGPGGVHEQY
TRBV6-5,ASSYSRRENSPLH
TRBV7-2,ATRAGRNTGELF
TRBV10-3,AISDPGQKNTEAF